Presented here are 16 T cell receptor beta chains from one specimen sequenced in a study of shared clonotypes between healthy human individuals. Sequencing was performed with immunoSEQ multiplex PCR; in TCRdb, only in-frame clones are kept and a portion is missing. The table includes 1 million to 1.2 million clones, roughly 80% detected once. Sequenced: memory CD4+ T cells from PBMCs. The subset denotes: CD45RA-negative fraction. The receptor set was obtained from a man between 18 and 29 years old in good health. Some clones in this sample may be carry-over from other donors' samples.

In regard to this clone: Other DNA sequences in the sample encode the same CDR3. The CDR3 coding sequence is TGCAGTGCCTCCAGGGACTATGGCTACACCTTC. Translation: CSASRDYGYTF. The chain joins TRBV20-1 to TRBJ1-2; tentative D call: TRBD1 (5 bases). The V end was cut by 6 bases, the J end by 3 bases, with 8 bases between. Germline V gene sequence: CDR1 DFQATT, CDR2 SNEGSKA (reference sequence). This CDR3 has 11 amino acids.

V is TRBV25-1 and J is TRBJ1-5; 7 bases are a match to TRBD1. The CDR3 has 13 amino acids. Germline CDR1 MGHDK, CDR2 SYGVNS. With V trimmed by 6 bases and J by 5 bases, 4 bases remained unmatched. CDR3 amino acids: CASRQGDYQPQHF. CDR3 DNA: TGTGCCAGCAGGCAGGGGGATTATCAGCCCCAGCATTTT.

This clone was picked up a small number of times. The V gene is TRBV28, the J gene TRBJ1-5; TRBD1 matches 8 bases. Unmatched junction bases numbered 7, after V lost 8 bases and J lost 4 bases. This CDR3 has 14 residues. Germline CDR1 is MDHEN and CDR2 is SYDVKM. The CDR3 spells CASGQGTRNQPQHF. DNA of the CDR3: TGTGCCAGCGGACAGGGCACAAGGAATCAGCCCCAGCATTTT.

The V and J genes are TRBV7-9 and TRBJ2-6; 11 nucleotides match TRBD1. CDR1 SEHNR and CDR2 FQNEAQ come from the germline V gene (reference sequence). Trimming cost V 5 bases and J 2 bases; bases outside gene matches: 5. The CDR3 runs 17 residues. The CDR3 DNA follows: TGTGCCAGCAGCCGGTCGGGACAGGGGGCTGGGGCCAACGTCCTGACTTTC. Protein product: CASSRSGQGAGANVLTF.

The chain links TRBV28 to TRBJ2-6, with a possible D match to TRBD1 (6 bases). CDR1 and CDR2 (germline): MDHEN, SYDVKM. This CDR3 comprises 17 residues. The V end lost 3 bases, the J end lost 1 base, and 13 bases lay between the germline ends. DNA of the CDR3: TGTGCCAGCAGTTTTTACAGGGCTAGGTCTGGGGCCAACGTCCTGACTTTC. Translating it yields CASSFYRARSGANVLTF.

This chain uses TRBV29-1 with TRBJ2-3; D remains ambiguous. The germline gives CDR1 SQVTM, CDR2 ANQGSEA. V was pared by 3 bases and J by 9 bases, with 10 bases between. This CDR3 comprises 11 residues. CDR3 loop: CSVDSAETQYF. The CDR3, as DNA: TGCAGCGTTGATTCGGCGGAGACGCAGTATTTT.

J is TRBJ1-6 and V is TRBV30, with D unresolved. V was trimmed by 2 bases and J by 6 bases, leaving 11 bases between them. The CDR3 totals 14 residues. The V gene's germline CDR1 is GTSNPN and CDR2 SVGIG (reference sequence). In DNA form, the CDR3 reads TGTGCCTGGAGTTTTGAAACGGGTAATTCACCCCTCCACTTT. It is translated as CAWSFETGNSPLHF.

This clone was seen ten or more times. J is TRBJ1-5 and V is TRBV28; D possibly corresponds to TRBD1 (6 bases). The CDR3 runs 17 residues. V was pared by 3 bases and J by 5 bases, with 20 bases between. CDR1 and CDR2 from the germline V gene are MDHEN and SYDVKM. Here the CDR3 reads CASSFYHRDKLHQPQHF. CDR3 DNA sequence: TGTGCCAGCAGTTTCTACCACCGGGACAAACTGCATCAGCCCCAGCATTTT.

In its sample, this clone was seen once. The genes are TRBV9 and TRBJ2-7; 9 bases fit TRBD1. V lost 0 bases and J lost 2; bases outside the gene matches: 3. The CDR3 consists of 15 residues. The germline V gene has CDR1 SGDLS and CDR2 YYNGEE. The CDR3: CASSVGGQGPYEQYF. CDR3 DNA sequence: TGTGCCAGCAGCGTAGGGGGACAGGGACCCTACGAGCAGTACTTC.

The V and J genes are TRBV27 and TRBJ2-5; D is possibly TRBD1 or TRBD2 (6 bases each). The CDR3 runs 15 residues. Trimming removed 2 bases at V and 5 bases at J, with 15 bases between. CDR1 and CDR2 from the germline V gene are MNHEY and SMNVEV (reference sequence). The CDR3 DNA reads as TGTGCCAGCAGTTTAGAGGGGGGAGTATGGGAGACCCAGTACTTC. Translation gives CASSLEGGVWETQYF.

Of note for this clone: This sample includes further DNA sequences coding for the same CDR3. This chain joins TRBV18 and TRBJ2-7, with TRBD1 identical over 10 bases. The germline CDR1 and CDR2 sequences are KGHSH and LQKENI. Trimming took 2 bases from V and 5 from J; bases not matched to a gene: 0. The CDR3 contains 13 residues. The CDR3 DNA is TGTGCCAGCTCACCAGGACAGGGGGACGAGCAGTACTTC. Its protein is CASSPGQGDEQYF.

On this clone itself: A read error is possible here, since a much larger clone lies one base away. This chain links TRBV4-3 with TRBJ2-2; D possibly corresponds to TRBD2 (6 bases). The CDR3 contains 18 residues. V was cut by 4 bases and J by 5 bases, with 23 bases left in between. The germline V gene encodes CDR1 LGHNA and CDR2 YSLEER. The CDR3 DNA follows: TGCGCCAGCAGCCGACATCTTTTTTCGCGGGAAGGAACCGGGGAGCTGTTTTTT. It is translated as CASSRHLFSREGTGELFF.

This sequence joins TRBV6-1 and TRBJ1-1; no definite D call. Germline V gene sequence: CDR1 MNHNS, CDR2 SASEGT. The ends were cut back, 0 bases at V and 1 base at J, with 12 bases in the middle. This CDR3 is built from 16 residues. CDR3 loop: CASSEAVGFGNTEAFF. In nucleotides, the CDR3 is TGTGCCAGCAGTGAAGCGGTCGGGTTCGGGAACACTGAAGCTTTCTTT.

The rearrangement uses TRBV6-5 and TRBJ2-7; D unclear. The V gene's germline CDR1 is MNHEY and CDR2 SVGAGI. V was cut by 6 bases and J by 6 bases, with 15 bases left in between. This CDR3 has 13 residues. Here the CDR3 DNA reads TGTGCCAGCAGCGGACGGAGCTGGGGCGAGCAGTACTTC. It yields the protein CASSGRSWGEQYF.

This clone was detected a few times. V is TRBV28 and J is TRBJ1-2; D not resolved. Germline CDR1 MDHEN, CDR2 SYDVKM. The ends were cut back, 5 bases at V and 2 bases at J, with 15 bases in the middle. The CDR3 extends over 15 amino acids. The CDR3 DNA reads as TGTGCCAGCAGTCTACGGACGGGGAGAAACTATGGCTACACCTTC. Translated, it gives CASSLRTGRNYGYTF.

This clone was picked up many times. The genes are TRBV7-2 and TRBJ2-5; 7 nucleotides agree with TRBD1. V dropped 5 bases and J dropped 1; count of bases not matched to a gene: 16. CDR1 is SGHTA and CDR2 is FQGNSA in the germline V gene. This CDR3 region has 18 residues. This CDR3 reads CASSAQSGNRGVQETQYF. The CDR3 nucleotides are TGTGCCAGCAGCGCCCAGTCTGGGAACAGGGGAGTCCAAGAGACCCAGTACTTC.